These 26 T cell receptor beta chains came from one sample sequenced in a study of CD4+ T cells in melanoma. This table comes from immunoSEQ multiplex PCR, and its TCRdb copy is limited to in-frame clones, with some not included. The repertoire consists of approximately 47,000 clones, with approximately 92% occurring once and the leading ten covering about 12%. The sequenced material came from peripheral blood. Receptors originate from a human donor with melanoma.

The V call is TRBV27, the J call TRBJ1-2, with 11 bases identical to TRBD1. CDR3 length: 14 residues. From germline, CDR1 is MNHEY and CDR2 SMNVEV (reference sequence). V lost 6 bases, J lost 7 bases, and 7 bases stayed unmatched. CDR3 sequence (DNA): TGTGCCAGCAGGATGGGGACAGGGGGAGTTGGCTACACCTTC. Translation: CASRMGTGGVGYTF.

The genes are TRBV11-2 and TRBJ1-3; D remains ambiguous. CDR3 length: 15 amino acids. The germline CDR1 and CDR2 sequences are SGHAT and FQNNGV. V gave up 1 base and J gave up 0 bases, with 7 bases separating them. The CDR3 DNA is TGTGCCAGCAGCTTAGGCTTCAACTCTGGAAACACCATATATTTT. It specifies CASSLGFNSGNTIYF.

The rearrangement links TRBV7-2 to TRBJ1-4; 9 nucleotides agree with TRBD1. Trimming took 5 bases from V and 7 from J; bases not matched to a gene: 5. Germline V gene data show CDR1 as SGHTA and CDR2 as FQGNSA. The CDR3 is 14 amino acids. The CDR3 sequence: CASSPQGASEKLFF. CDR3 coding DNA: TGTGCCAGCAGCCCACAGGGGGCAAGTGAAAAACTGTTTTTT.

This chain links TRBV7-9 with TRBJ2-7; unclear D gene. This CDR3 region has 12 residues. CDR1 and CDR2 from the germline V gene are SEHNR and FQNEAQ (reference sequence). Trimming took 1 base from V and 9 from J, leaving 10 bases between them. DNA for the CDR3: TGTGCCAGCAGCTTAGGAGATTCGACGCAGTACTTC. It encodes CASSLGDSTQYF.

The gene calls are TRBV5-5 and TRBJ2-7, with 7 bases identical to TRBD1. Trimming removed 0 bases from V and 1 base from J; junction bases left unmatched: 7. Looked up from germline, CDR1 is SGHKS and CDR2 is YYEKEE (reference sequence). This CDR3 comprises 16 residues. For the CDR3, the DNA is TGTGCCAGCAGCTTGGGGGCGACAGGGCGATCCTACGAGCAGTACTTC. The encoded protein is CASSLGATGRSYEQYF.

The rearrangement joins TRBV4-2 to TRBJ1-1, with 9 bases that match TRBD1. V lost 0 bases and J lost 4; bases outside the gene matches: 6. Germline loops: CDR1 LGHNA, CDR2 YNFKEQ. The CDR3 has 16 residues. The CDR3 here is CASSQDNRQGGTEAFF. In DNA form, the CDR3 reads TGTGCCAGCAGCCAAGATAATCGACAGGGGGGCACTGAAGCTTTCTTT.

The V call is TRBV29-1, the J call TRBJ2-5, with 9 bases that match TRBD1. Per germline, CDR1 SQVTM and CDR2 ANQGSEA. V shed 3 bases, J shed 3 bases, and the junction held 5 bases outside the gene matches. The CDR3 covers 14 residues. The CDR3 is CSVEAWTGEETQYF. The CDR3 bases are TGCAGCGTTGAGGCCTGGACAGGGGAAGAGACCCAGTACTTC.

The chain has TRBV28 and TRBJ2-5; 7 bases are a match to TRBD1. The CDR3 has 15 residues. CDR1 is MDHEN, CDR2 SYDVKM, per germline. The trim removed 7 bases at V and 7 bases at J, leaving 15 bases unmatched. CDR3 sequence reads: CASTLGDSPIGTQYF. DNA of the CDR3: TGTGCCAGCACCCTGGGGGACAGTCCTATCGGGACCCAGTACTTC.

The chain is built from TRBV14 and TRBJ2-1, with 11 bases matching TRBD1. The CDR3 length is 16 residues. Germline V gene lookup returns CDR1 SGHDN and CDR2 FVKESK. Losses at the gene ends were 2 bases for V and 6 bases for J; bases not matched to a gene: 6. The chain's CDR3 is CASSQTDRGHGNEQFF. CDR3 bases: TGTGCCAGCAGCCAAACGGACAGGGGGCATGGCAATGAGCAGTTCTTC.

This chain joins TRBV7-9 and TRBJ1-6, with 7 bases matching TRBD1. The CDR3 is 16 amino acids. The germline CDR1 and CDR2 sequences are SEHNR and FQNEAQ (reference sequence). Losses at the gene ends were 5 bases for V and 3 bases for J; bases not matched to a gene: 7. The CDR3 coding sequence is TGTGCCAGCAGCCCCCCTGGACAGGTCTATAATTCACCCCTCCACTTT. Protein: CASSPPGQVYNSPLHF.

The genes are TRBV5-1 and TRBJ2-5; D not certain. The CDR3 loop spans 15 amino acids. V lost 4 bases to trimming and J lost 1 base, with 14 bases between them. CDR1 is SGHRS and CDR2 is YFSETQ in the germline V gene. CDR3 residues: CASSRLTASQETQYF. The CDR3 DNA is TGCGCCAGCAGCCGACTTACGGCCAGCCAAGAGACCCAGTACTTC.

The gene calls are TRBV2 and TRBJ2-7, with a tentative D call TRBD1 (6 bases). The CDR3 is 12 amino acids. CDR1 and CDR2 from the germline V gene are SNHLY and FYNNEI. The V and J ends lost 6 bases and 4 bases respectively, with 10 bases between them. The DNA of the CDR3 is TGTGCCAGCAGCCAGGGGTTGTACGAGCAGTACTTC. It translates to CASSQGLYEQYF.

The CDR3 loop reads CARIQADTQYF. CDR3 in DNA: TGTGCCAGAATCCAGGCAGATACGCAGTATTTT. The chain has TRBV5-3 and TRBJ2-3; no firm D call. TRBV5-3 is reported as an ORF; its role is uncertain. The CDR3 spans 11 residues. V lost 6 bases and J 4 bases, leaving 6 bases between the germline ends.

This chain links TRBV5-1 with TRBJ1-3; 7 bases line up with TRBD1. This CDR3 contains 17 residues. With 0 bases clipped from V and 0 bases from J, the junction kept 6 bases outside the gene matches. Germline CDR1 is SGHRS and CDR2 is YFSETQ. Here the CDR3 reads CASSLGQGGSSGNTIYF. CDR3 DNA: TGCGCCAGCAGCTTGGGGCAGGGGGGAAGCTCTGGAAACACCATATATTTT.

This chain connects TRBV10-2 to TRBJ1-1; D might be TRBD1 (5 bases). The germline CDR1 and CDR2 sequences are WSHSY and SAAADI. Between the trimmed V and J ends, which lost 0 bases and 0 bases, there was a span of 8 bases. This CDR3 region has 15 residues. The CDR3 loop reads CASSESVQVNTEAFF. The CDR3 DNA reads TGCGCCAGCAGTGAGTCGGTACAGGTGAACACTGAAGCTTTCTTT.

This clone was observed once. V gene TRBV11-2 combines with J gene TRBJ2-7; a weak D match, TRBD1 (5 bases). Germline CDR1 reads SGHAT; CDR2 reads FQNNGV. Trimming took 2 bases from V and 3 from J, leaving 17 bases between them. The length of the CDR3 is 16 residues. The CDR3 reads CASSLRARVLGYEQYF. CDR3 in DNA: TGTGCCAGCAGCTTAAGGGCCAGGGTTTTGGGCTACGAGCAGTACTTC.

V is TRBV28 and J is TRBJ1-4; no clear D. The CDR3 has 15 residues. CDR1 is MDHEN and CDR2 is SYDVKM in the germline V gene. Trimming left V 4 bases short and J 4 bases short, with 13 bases between. CDR3 in DNA: TGTGCCAGCAGTTCTCCAGGTGGTGGTAATGAAAAACTGTTTTTT. Protein: CASSSPGGGNEKLFF.

The rearrangement joins TRBV10-3 to TRBJ1-6; tentatively, D is TRBD1 (5 bases). CDR3 length: 14 residues. V was pared by 0 bases and J by 14 bases, with 14 bases between. CDR1 and CDR2 from the germline V gene are ENHRY and SYGVKD. In nucleotides, the CDR3 is TGTGCCATCAGTGAGTCGGAGGGGCGCGAGGCCCTCCACTTT. Protein sequence: CAISESEGREALHF.

This chain links TRBV11-1 with TRBJ2-1; 14 nucleotides line up with TRBD2. The V gene end was trimmed by 6 bases and the J gene end by 6 bases; junction bases not matched to a gene: 7. The CDR3 loop spans 16 amino acids. Germline V gives CDR1 SGHAT, CDR2 FQDESV (reference sequence). The CDR3 nucleotides are TGTGCCAGCAGGGTGACTAGCGGGGGGGCTTCCAATGAGCAGTTCTTC. Protein product: CASRVTSGGASNEQFF.

This chain joins TRBV4-3 and TRBJ1-5; D is ambiguous. CDR1 and CDR2 from the germline V gene are LGHNA and YSLEER. The CDR3 is 15 amino acids. The V end lost 0 bases, the J end lost 6 bases, and 12 bases lay between the germline ends. The CDR3 loop is CASSQDLGVGQPQHF. For the CDR3, the DNA is TGCGCCAGCAGCCAAGATTTGGGCGTGGGTCAGCCCCAGCATTTT.

The genes are TRBV25-1 and TRBJ1-2; TRBD1 is a possible D gene (5 bases). Looked up from germline, CDR1 is MGHDK and CDR2 is SYGVNS. V was pared by 4 bases and J by 8 bases, with 11 bases between. The CDR3 has 12 amino acids. CDR3 coding DNA: TGTGCCAGCAGTGGGGGGAGTTGGGGCTACACCTTC. This gives the protein CASSGGSWGYTF.

This clone was counted once. The chain recombines TRBV11-2 with TRBJ2-7, with D hard to call. Trimming left V 4 bases short and J 3 bases short, with 16 bases between. Germline V lookup: CDR1 SGHAT, CDR2 FQNNGV. The CDR3 sequence is 15 residues long. CDR3 region: CASSSPRGRIYEQYF. CDR3 sequence (DNA): TGTGCCAGCAGCTCACCCCGCGGACGGATCTACGAGCAGTACTTC.

The V call is TRBV7-9, the J call TRBJ2-2; the D is unclear. Germline lookup yields CDR1 SEHNR and CDR2 FQNEAQ (reference sequence). The CDR3 totals 12 residues. Deletions cut 6 bases from V and 7 bases from J, with 9 bases between. The CDR3 sequence: CASRLDHGELFF. The CDR3 DNA reads TGTGCCAGCAGGCTCGACCACGGGGAGCTGTTTTTT.

The V gene is TRBV7-2, the J gene TRBJ2-3; D not certain. Germline values: CDR1 SGHTA, CDR2 FQGNSA. The V end was cut by 3 bases, the J end by 2 bases, with 9 bases between. There are 14 residues in the CDR3. The CDR3 is CASSFLGPTDTQYF. The CDR3 coding sequence is TGTGCCAGCAGCTTCCTAGGACCCACAGATACGCAGTATTTT.

The chain carries TRBV6-5 and TRBJ1-6, with D unresolved. There are 10 residues in the CDR3. CDR1 is MNHEY and CDR2 is SVGAGI in the germline V gene. Trimming took off 10 bases at V and 9 bases at J, with 7 bases between the two ends. The CDR3 sequence is CATGISPLHF. CDR3 nucleotides: TGTGCCACCGGGATTTCACCCCTCCACTTT.

J is TRBJ2-3 and V is TRBV7-2; 14 bases agree with TRBD2. Germline trimming cut 4 bases from V and 3 bases from J; bases unmatched to any gene: 3. CDR3 length: 16 amino acids. Per germline, CDR1 SGHTA and CDR2 FQGNSA. CDR3 in DNA: TGTGCCAGCAGCTCAAGGACTAGCGGGGGGACAGATACGCAGTATTTT. As protein: CASSSRTSGGTDTQYF.